The entry below describes one T cell receptor beta chain. What it binds is not known. Amplification used 60 Vbeta primers and 13 Jbeta primers. Clones were sequenced by immunoSEQ multiplex PCR, and TCRdb holds only the in-frame ones, with some missing. The sample carries under 250,000 clones, around 80% recorded once. This record belongs to a study of cytomegalovirus exposure and HLA in healthy donors. General study findings and limits: Association of a missense DCLRE1C variant with TCR beta V- and J-gene trimming was reported in a later analysis. Earlier results showed most TCR beta V segments being productive about 87% or about 30% of the time.

The CDR3 is 15 amino acids. Unmatched junction bases numbered 7, after V lost 2 bases and J lost 4 bases. The germline V gene encodes CDR1 SGHVS and CDR2 FQNEAQ. The receptor's source is a woman between 25 and 40 years old in good health and CMV-seropositive. This sequence joins TRBV7-8 and TRBJ2-7; 8 nucleotides agree with TRBD2. The sequencing sample was made of PBMCs. CDR3 sequence: CASSLLTGGAYEQYF. As DNA, the CDR3 is TGTGCCAGCAGCTTACTAACGGGAGGGGCTTACGAGCAGTACTTC.